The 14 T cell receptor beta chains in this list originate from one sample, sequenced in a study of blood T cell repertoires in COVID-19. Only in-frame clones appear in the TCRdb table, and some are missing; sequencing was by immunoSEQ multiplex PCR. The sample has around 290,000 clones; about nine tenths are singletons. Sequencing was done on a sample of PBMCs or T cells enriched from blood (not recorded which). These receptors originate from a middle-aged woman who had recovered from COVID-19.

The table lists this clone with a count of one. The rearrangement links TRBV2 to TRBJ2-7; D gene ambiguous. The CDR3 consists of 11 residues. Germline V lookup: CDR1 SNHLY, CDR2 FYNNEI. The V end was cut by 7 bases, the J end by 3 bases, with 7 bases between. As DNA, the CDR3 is TGTGCCAGCAATCTTCGCTACGAGCAGTACTTC. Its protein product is CASNLRYEQYF.

CDR3 DNA sequence: TGCGCCAGCAGCCCTACCCCGGGACAGGGGGGATTCGACACTGAAGCTTTCTTT. It specifies CASSPTPGQGGFDTEAFF. V and J are TRBV10-1 and TRBJ1-1, with TRBD1 matching over 11 bases. V shed 6 bases, J shed 3 bases, and the junction held 15 bases outside the gene matches. The CDR3 consists of 18 residues. Germline V lookup: CDR1 WNHNN, CDR2 SYGVQD (reference sequence).

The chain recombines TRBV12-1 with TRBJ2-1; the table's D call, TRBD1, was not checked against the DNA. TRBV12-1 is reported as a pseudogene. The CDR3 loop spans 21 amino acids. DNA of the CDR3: TGTGCCAGCAGCTTTGTCTGGCCGGGACAGGGGGCTGGCGGGAGTCCCGATGAGCAGTTCTTC. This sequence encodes CASSFVWPGQGAGGSPDEQFF.

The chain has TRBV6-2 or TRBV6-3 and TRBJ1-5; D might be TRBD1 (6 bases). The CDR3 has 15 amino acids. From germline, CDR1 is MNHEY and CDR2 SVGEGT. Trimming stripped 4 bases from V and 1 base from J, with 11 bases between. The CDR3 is CASSFQGLSNQPQHF. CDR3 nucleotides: TGTGCCAGCAGTTTCCAGGGGTTGAGCAATCAGCCCCAGCATTTT.

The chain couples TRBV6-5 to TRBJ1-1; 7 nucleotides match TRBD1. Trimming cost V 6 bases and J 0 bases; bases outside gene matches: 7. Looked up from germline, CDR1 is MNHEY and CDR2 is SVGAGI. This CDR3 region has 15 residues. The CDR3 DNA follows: TGTGCCAGCAGATCACCCGGGACAGTGAACACTGAAGCTTTCTTT. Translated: CASRSPGTVNTEAFF.

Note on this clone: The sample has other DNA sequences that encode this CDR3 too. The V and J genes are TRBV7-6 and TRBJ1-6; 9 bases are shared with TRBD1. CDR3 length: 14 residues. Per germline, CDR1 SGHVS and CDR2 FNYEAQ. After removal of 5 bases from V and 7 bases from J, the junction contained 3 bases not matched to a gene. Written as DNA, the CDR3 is TGTGCCAGCAGCCTAGGGACAGGGAATTCACCCCTCCACTTT. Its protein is CASSLGTGNSPLHF. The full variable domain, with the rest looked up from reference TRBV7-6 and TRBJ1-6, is GAGVSQSPRYKVTKRGQDVALRCDPISGHVSLYWYRQALGQGPEFLTYFNYEAQQDKSGLPNDRFSAERPEGSISTLTIQRTEQRDSAMYRCASSLGTGNSPLHFGNGTRLTVT.

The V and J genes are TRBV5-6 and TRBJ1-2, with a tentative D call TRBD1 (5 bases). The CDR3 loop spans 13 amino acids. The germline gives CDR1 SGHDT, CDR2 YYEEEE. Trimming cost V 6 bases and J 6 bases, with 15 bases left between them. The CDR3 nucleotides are TGTGCCAGCACCCTGGGACTGCAGGATGGCTACACCTTC. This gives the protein CASTLGLQDGYTF.

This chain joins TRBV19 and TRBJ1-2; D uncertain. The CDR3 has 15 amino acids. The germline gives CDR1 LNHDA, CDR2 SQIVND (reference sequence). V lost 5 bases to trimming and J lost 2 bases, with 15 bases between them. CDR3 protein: CASSLPGGRNYGYTF. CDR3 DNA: TGTGCCAGTAGTCTCCCGGGAGGCAGAAACTATGGCTACACCTTC.

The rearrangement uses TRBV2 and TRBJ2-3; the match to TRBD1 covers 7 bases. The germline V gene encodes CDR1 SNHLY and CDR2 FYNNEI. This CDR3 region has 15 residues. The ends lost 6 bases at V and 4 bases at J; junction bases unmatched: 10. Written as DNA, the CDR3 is TGTGCCAGCAGCCCGACAGGGAGTATGGCAGATACGCAGTATTTT. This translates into CASSPTGSMADTQYF.

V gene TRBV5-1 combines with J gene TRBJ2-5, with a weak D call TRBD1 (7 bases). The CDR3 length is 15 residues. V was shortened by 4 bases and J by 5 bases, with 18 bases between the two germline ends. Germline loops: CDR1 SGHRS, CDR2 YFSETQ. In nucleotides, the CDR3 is TGCGCCAGCAGCGGAGGGACAGCCGGCGGGGAGACCCAGTACTTC. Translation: CASSGGTAGGETQYF.

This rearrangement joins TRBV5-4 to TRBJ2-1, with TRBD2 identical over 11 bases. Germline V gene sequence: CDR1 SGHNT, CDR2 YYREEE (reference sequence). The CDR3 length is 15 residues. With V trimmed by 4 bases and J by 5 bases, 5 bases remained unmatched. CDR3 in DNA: TGTGCCAGCAGCCTGGGGACTAGCGGAAACAATGAGCAGTTCTTC. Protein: CASSLGTSGNNEQFF.

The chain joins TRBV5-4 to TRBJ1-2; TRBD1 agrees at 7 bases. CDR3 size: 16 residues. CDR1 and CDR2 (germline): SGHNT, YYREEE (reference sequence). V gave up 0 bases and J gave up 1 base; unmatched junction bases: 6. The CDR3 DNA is TGTGCCAGCAGCTTGGGAAGGGACAGTTATAACTATGGCTACACCTTC. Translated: CASSLGRDSYNYGYTF.

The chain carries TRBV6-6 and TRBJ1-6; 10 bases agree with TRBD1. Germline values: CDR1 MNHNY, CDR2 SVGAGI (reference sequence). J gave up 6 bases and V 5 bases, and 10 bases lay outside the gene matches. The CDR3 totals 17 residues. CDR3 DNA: TGTGCCAGCAGTCTCGCCGACAGGGGGCGCGGTAATTCACCCCTCCACTTT. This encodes CASSLADRGRGNSPLHF.

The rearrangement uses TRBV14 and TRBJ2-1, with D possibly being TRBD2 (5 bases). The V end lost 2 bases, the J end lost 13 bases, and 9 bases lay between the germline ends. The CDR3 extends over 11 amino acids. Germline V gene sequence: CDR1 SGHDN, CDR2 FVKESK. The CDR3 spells CASSQSSSQFF. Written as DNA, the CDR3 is TGTGCCAGCAGCCAATCTAGCAGCCAGTTCTTC. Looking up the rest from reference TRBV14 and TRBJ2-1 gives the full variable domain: EAGVTQFPSHSVIEKGQTVTLRCDPISGHDNLYWYRRVMGKEIKFLLHFVKESKQDESGMPNNRFLAERTGGTYSTLKVQPAELEDSGVYFCASSQSSSQFFGPGTRLTVL.